Each of the 16 T cell receptor beta chains below was sequenced from the same sample in a study of breast tumors, draining lymph nodes, adjacent tissues. TCRdb processed the multiplex PCR reads anew with MiXCR; each CDR3 protein has one entry. Found here are 85,000 to 130,000 distinct CDR3 sequences, around 20% of them singletons; the top ten hold 1% to 1.5%. Axillary draining lymph nodes of breast cancer patients supplied the node samples. Material for sequencing was axillary lymph node tissue. The receptor set was obtained from a female donor with breast cancer. Some clones in this sample may be carry-over from other donors' samples.

This clonotype turned up a few times. The chain links TRBV3-1 to TRBJ2-6; 7 bases align to TRBD1. Losses at the gene ends were 5 bases for V and 2 bases for J; bases not matched to a gene: 9. The CDR3 covers 17 residues. CDR1 and CDR2 (germline): LGHDT, YNNKEL (reference sequence). CDR3: CASSTTGWGAGANVLTF. The DNA for the CDR3 is TGTGCCAGCAGCACGACAGGGTGGGGTGCTGGGGCCAACGTCCTGACTTTC.

This clonotype was counted ten times or more. The chain has TRBV27 and TRBJ2-7, with a tentative D call TRBD2 (6 bases). This CDR3 is built from 13 residues. CDR1 and CDR2 (germline): MNHEY, SMNVEV (reference sequence). V was cut by 5 bases and J by 5 bases, with 13 bases left in between. The CDR3 nucleotides read TGTGCCAGCAGTCCGCGCCGGGGGAACGAGCAGTACTTC. Amino acid sequence: CASSPRRGNEQYF.

This clonotype was found many times. V usage is TRBV10-3 and J usage is TRBJ2-3; 7 nucleotides agree with TRBD2. Germline trimming cut 5 bases from V and 2 bases from J; bases unmatched to any gene: 7. Germline V gene lookup returns CDR1 ENHRY and CDR2 SYGVKD. CDR3 length equals 15 residues. The CDR3 is CAISTASGDTDTQYF. CDR3 sequence (DNA): TGTGCCATCAGTACGGCGAGCGGGGACACAGATACGCAGTATTTT.

CDR3 nucleotides: TGTGCCAGCAGCTTTAGAGGGGATAAATTCTATGGCTACACCTTC. It translates to CASSFRGDKFYGYTF. This chain links TRBV5-6 with TRBJ1-2; possibly TRBD1 for D (5 bases). The CDR3 extends over 15 amino acids. The germline V and J ends were trimmed by 2 bases and 4 bases, with 15 bases remaining between them. Germline lookup yields CDR1 SGHDT and CDR2 YYEEEE.

The table lists this clonotype with many counts. The genes are TRBV19 and TRBJ2-2; weak D call: TRBD1 (5 bases). CDR3 length equals 14 residues. Germline CDR1 LNHDA, CDR2 SQIVND (reference sequence). Trimming left V 1 base short and J 4 bases short, with 7 bases between. This chain's CDR3 is CASSIGRATGELFF. CDR3 DNA: TGTGCCAGTAGTATAGGCAGGGCCACCGGGGAGCTGTTTTTT. Combining the CDR3 with reference TRBV19 and TRBJ2-2 gives the whole variable domain DGGITQSPKYLFRKEGQNVTLSCEQNLNHDAMYWYRQDPGQGLRLIYYSQIVNDFQKGDIAEGYSVSREKKESFPLTVTSAQKNPTAFYLCASSIGRATGELFFGEGSRLTVL.

CDR3 sequence reads: CASSAGEYYGYTF. The CDR3 DNA is TGTGCCAGCAGCGCAGGGGAGTACTATGGCTACACCTTC. The chain links TRBV13 to TRBJ1-2, with D perhaps TRBD1 (6 bases). Germline V lookup: CDR1 PRHDT, CDR2 FYEKMQ (reference sequence). Trimming stripped 5 bases from V and 3 bases from J, with 10 bases between. CDR3 length equals 13 residues.

The V gene is TRBV3-1, the J gene TRBJ1-6; 9 nucleotides align to TRBD1. J gave up 0 bases and V 1 base, and 7 bases lay outside the gene matches. Germline V gene data show CDR1 as LGHDT and CDR2 as YNNKEL (reference sequence). CDR3 length equals 19 residues. CDR3 sequence reads: CASSQGAGQGYSYNSPLHF. In DNA form, the CDR3 reads TGTGCCAGCAGCCAAGGGGCAGGACAGGGGTACTCCTATAATTCACCCCTCCACTTT.

This clonotype occurred many times. The rearrangement links TRBV20-1 to TRBJ2-7; maybe TRBD2 (5 bases). V shed 6 bases and J shed 3 bases, with 21 bases lying between them. In germline, CDR1 is DFQATT, CDR2 SNEGSKA (reference sequence). This CDR3 comprises 15 residues. CDR3 in amino acids: CSARNEPGNLYEQYF. DNA of the CDR3: TGCAGTGCCCGTAATGAACCCGGGAACCTCTACGAGCAGTACTTC.

About this clonotype itself: With a much larger clone just one base away, this may be a read error. The V and J genes are TRBV12-3 or TRBV12-4 and TRBJ2-3; D unresolved. The CDR3 loop spans 12 amino acids. The CDR3 loop reads CAGSLRGDTQYF. DNA for the CDR3: TGTGCCGGCAGTTTACGCGGAGATACGCAGTATTTT.

This clonotype has a count of ten or more. The chain links TRBV27 to TRBJ1-6, with D maybe TRBD1 (5 bases). V was clipped by 3 bases and J by 10 bases, with 10 bases between them. The length of the CDR3 is 13 residues. Germline CDR1 and CDR2: MNHEY and SMNVEV (reference sequence). In DNA form, the CDR3 reads TGTGCCAGCAGTTTTGGGGGGAGATCACCCCTCCACTTT. It is translated as CASSFGGRSPLHF.

This clonotype was seen at least ten times. The chain carries TRBV5-1 and TRBJ1-2, with D tentatively TRBD1 (6 bases). The ends were cut back, 0 bases at V and 6 bases at J, with 15 bases in the middle. The CDR3 runs to 15 residues. Germline CDR1 reads SGHRS; CDR2 reads YFSETQ. The CDR3 protein is CASSLERQGSDGYTF. The CDR3 region has the DNA TGCGCCAGCAGCTTGGAGCGGCAGGGGTCTGATGGCTACACCTTC. The full variable domain, rest sourced from reference TRBV5-1 and TRBJ1-2, is KAGVTQTPRYLIKTRGQQVTLSCSPISGHRSVSWYQQTPGQGLQFLFEYFSETQRNKGNFPGRFSGRQFSNSRSEMNVSTLELGDSALYLCASSLERQGSDGYTFGSGTRLTVV.

The V gene is TRBV4-1, the J gene TRBJ1-1; 11 positions match TRBD1. The ends lost 1 base at V and 3 bases at J; junction bases unmatched: 1. Germline V gene data show CDR1 as MGHRA and CDR2 as YSYEKL. There are 15 residues in the CDR3. The DNA of the CDR3 is TGCGCCAGCAGCCAAGGGGACAGGGGGGACACTGAAGCTTTCTTT. Translated, it gives CASSQGDRGDTEAFF.

This clonotype has a count of ten or more. The DNA for the CDR3 is TGTGCCAGCAGCTTGGGGCCCCTCCAGCAGTTCTTC. The encoded protein is CASSLGPLQQFF. The V call is TRBV5-6, the J call TRBJ2-1, with D uncertain. V was clipped by 0 bases and J by 11 bases, with 9 bases between them. CDR1 SGHDT and CDR2 YYEEEE come from the germline V gene. There are 12 residues in the CDR3.

This clonotype has a single count. This may come from a read error, since a much larger clone is one base off. Here the CDR3 omits its conserved ending phenylalanine or tryptophan, so a read error is the likely source. The V call is TRBV19, the J call TRBJ1-2; D call uncertain. CDR1 LNHDA and CDR2 SQIVND come from the germline V gene (reference sequence). CDR3 size: 16 residues. V dropped 5 bases and J dropped 0 bases, with 16 bases sitting between them. The CDR3 region is CASSFGHLNTNYGYTL. In DNA form, the CDR3 reads TGTGCCAGTAGTTTCGGCCATCTAAATACTAACTATGGCTACACCCTC.

As concerns this clonotype: A read error may be the cause here, since a much bigger clone is one base away. This chain uses TRBV5-8 with TRBJ2-5; 11 bases fit TRBD2. In germline, CDR1 is SGHTS, CDR2 YDEGEE. The CDR3 length is 16 residues. V was clipped by 0 bases and J by 2 bases; unmatched bases: 3. CDR3 in DNA: TGTGCCAGCAGCTTGGGACTAGCGGGGTCTCAAGAGACCCAGTACTTC. Amino acid sequence: CASSLGLAGSQETQYF.

This clonotype has ten or more counts. This chain connects TRBV5-6 to TRBJ2-1, with a weak D call TRBD2 (6 bases). Looked up from germline, CDR1 is SGHDT and CDR2 is YYEEEE. V was shortened by 4 bases and J by 6 bases, with 23 bases between the two germline ends. The CDR3 is 17 residues long. CDR3 in amino acids: CASSPRGSAPGANEQFF. The CDR3 DNA reads as TGTGCCAGCAGCCCCCGGGGGAGCGCTCCGGGAGCCAATGAGCAGTTCTTC.